A single sample is the source of the 8 T cell receptor beta chains below, sequenced in a study of cytomegalovirus exposure and HLA in healthy donors. Libraries were prepared by immunoSEQ multiplex PCR; TCRdb keeps only in-frame clonotypes and omits some of them. The repertoire has approximately 300,000 clones, just over 85% of them found once; the top ten carry roughly 0.8%. The specimen sequenced was PBMCs. All receptors come from a woman aged 18-30 years in good health and CMV-seronegative.

V usage is TRBV4-1 and J usage is TRBJ2-7, with 8 nucleotides matching TRBD2. CDR1 is MGHRA and CDR2 is YSYEKL in the germline V gene. This CDR3 region has 14 residues. Trimming at V came to 3 bases and at J to 4 bases, leaving 5 bases not matched to a gene. The CDR3 loop is CASSQRTSYYEQYF. The CDR3 DNA follows: TGCGCCAGCAGCCAGCGGACTAGCTATTACGAGCAGTACTTC.

The V call is TRBV11-1, the J call TRBJ2-3; 11 nucleotides agree with TRBD1. This CDR3 comprises 15 residues. The V gene's germline CDR1 is SGHAT and CDR2 FQDESV (reference sequence). V dropped 5 bases and J dropped 6; count of bases not matched to a gene: 7. DNA for the CDR3: TGTGCCAGCAGCAGATCGGGACAGGGGGTTGATACGCAGTATTTT. Residues: CASSRSGQGVDTQYF.

V and J are TRBV28 and TRBJ1-5, with a weak D call TRBD1 (5 bases). V was trimmed by 6 bases and J by 1 base, leaving 13 bases between them. Germline V gene lookup returns CDR1 MDHEN and CDR2 SYDVKM. CDR3 length: 15 amino acids. The chain's CDR3 is CASRPKGLSNQPQHF. CDR3 DNA: TGTGCCAGCAGACCGAAGGGGTTGAGCAATCAGCCCCAGCATTTT.

The CDR3 spells CASSSGTGVGEQYF. In nucleotides, the CDR3 is TGTGCCAGCAGCTCTGGGACAGGGGTCGGCGAGCAGTACTTC. The J gene is TRBJ2-7, the V gene TRBV11-2, with TRBD1 identical over 10 bases. The CDR3 totals 14 residues. Trimming cost V 4 bases and J 6 bases; bases outside gene matches: 6. CDR1 and CDR2 (germline): SGHAT, FQNNGV. Combining the CDR3 with reference TRBV11-2 and TRBJ2-7 gives the whole variable domain EAGVAQSPRYKIIEKRQSVAFWCNPISGHATLYWYQQILGQGPKLLIQFQNNGVVDDSQLPKDRFSAERLKGVDSTLKIQPAKLEDSAVYLCASSSGTGVGEQYFGPGTRLTVT.

The genes are TRBV9 and TRBJ2-3, with 9 bases lining up with TRBD1. From germline, CDR1 is SGDLS and CDR2 YYNGEE. With 4 bases clipped from V and 4 bases from J, the junction kept 13 bases outside the gene matches. The CDR3 covers 17 residues. The CDR3 DNA follows: TGTGCCAGCAGCCCACAAATCCGGGACAGGGCTTCAGATACGCAGTATTTT. Encoded protein: CASSPQIRDRASDTQYF.

This clone was detected a few times. The chain is built from TRBV29-1 and TRBJ2-5; D unclear. V was clipped by 7 bases and J by 1 base, with 13 bases between them. Germline V gene sequence: CDR1 SQVTM, CDR2 ANQGSEA. This CDR3 is built from 13 residues. The CDR3 reads CSARSLLQETQYF. The DNA for the CDR3 is TGCAGCGCCCGATCACTCCTCCAAGAGACCCAGTACTTC.

The V and J genes are TRBV5-6 and TRBJ1-2, with no clear D. V lost 0 bases and J lost 4, with 13 bases in between. From germline, CDR1 is SGHDT and CDR2 YYEEEE. This CDR3 comprises 15 residues. This chain's CDR3 is CASSLELSSLYGYTF. The CDR3 DNA is TGTGCCAGCAGCTTGGAATTATCATCACTCTATGGCTACACCTTC.

CDR3 amino acids: CASSQHTQGNEQYF. The CDR3 DNA reads TGTGCCAGCAGCCAACATACACAGGGGAACGAGCAGTACTTC. The chain uses TRBV7-9 and TRBJ2-7, with 7 bases fitting TRBD1. The CDR3 loop spans 14 amino acids. The V gene's germline CDR1 is SEHNR and CDR2 FQNEAQ (reference sequence). V shed 5 bases, J shed 5 bases, and the junction held 9 bases outside the gene matches.